The 3 T cell receptor beta chains below come from one sample, sequenced in a study of blood T cell repertoires in COVID-19. Assay used: immunoSEQ multiplex PCR; TCRdb lists only in-frame clones, some missing. The data contain about 200,000 clones, about 90% of them singletons. Specimen: peripheral blood. The receptors come from a man between 18 and 35 years old with active or convalescent COVID-19.

This clone was recorded only once. The rearrangement uses TRBV10-3 and TRBJ1-1; possible D gene TRBD1, 5 bases. The CDR3 runs 11 residues. The ends were cut back, 9 bases at V and 5 bases at J, with 10 bases in the middle. Germline V CDR1 and CDR2: ENHRY, SYGVKD. The CDR3 coding sequence is TGTGCCATGGCGGGGGATACTGAAGCTTTCTTT. Its translation: CAMAGDTEAFF.

The chain has TRBV27 and TRBJ2-3, with 8 bases identical to TRBD2. The CDR3 is 14 amino acids. Germline CDR1 and CDR2: MNHEY and SMNVEV (reference sequence). The junction had 6 bases not matched to a gene; V was cut back by 8 bases and J by 2 bases. The CDR3, as DNA: TGTGCCAGCCGGGCGGGGGGCCTCACAGATACGCAGTATTTT. This translates into CASRAGGLTDTQYF.

V and J are TRBV9 and TRBJ1-2; possible D gene TRBD1, 6 bases. With 3 bases removed from V and 8 bases from J, the gap between germline ends came to 14 bases. There are 13 residues in the CDR3. Germline V gene data show CDR1 as SGDLS and CDR2 as YYNGEE. DNA for the CDR3: TGTGCCAGCAGCGGTACAGGGACGGAGGGCTACACCTTC. Its protein product is CASSGTGTEGYTF.